This T cell receptor beta chain was found in a study of T cells in Graves' hyperthyroidism and ophthalmopathy. For the study at large: Blood was drawn when the patient was first diagnosed and still untreated. Study-level points and caveats: Among clonotypes expanded in thyroid above 0.001, most were also found in blood.

The hyperthyroidism patients had all been newly diagnosed, and their disease duration was under 2 months. Their ages ranged from 18 to 65 years. The diagnoses drew upon clinical symptoms, serum thyroxine and TRAb, thyroid ultrasound and orbital computed tomography. V lost 8 bases and J lost 0, with 8 bases in between. Germline lookup yields CDR1 SQVTM and CDR2 ANQGSEA. This CDR3 is built from 12 residues. The TCR beta CDR3 regions underwent amplification using RNA transcripts as the source. With the HTBI primer set, the TCR CDR3 went through a first round of RT-PCR. TCRdb passed the multiplex PCR reads through MiXCR, listing each CDR3 protein once. The repertoire holds hundreds of thousands of distinct CDR3 sequences, with around 17% as singletons. This clonotype was seen a handful of times. Its antigen is unidentified.

The source of this sequence is a woman between 18 and 29 years old with Graves' hyperthyroidism. The V and J genes are TRBV29-1 and TRBJ2-4; D gene unclear. Sequences were obtained from blood. The CDR3 loop reads CSIRLAKNIQYF. In DNA form, the CDR3 reads TGCAGCATTAGACTAGCCAAAAACATTCAGTACTTC.